The 15 T cell receptor beta chains listed next were all sequenced from one sample in a study of T cell responses to AZD1222 COVID-19 vaccine. Measured with immunoSEQ multiplex PCR; TCRdb has only the in-frame clones, and not every one. In the table there are 52,000 or so clones, around 85% of which are singletons. Material: peripheral blood, obtained on day 0 of MenACWY control vaccination. All receptors derive from an adult in good health.

This clone appeared a single time. CDR3 in DNA: TGCGCCAGCAGCCAGCCAACTAGCGGGAGACGGTACGAGCAGTACTTC. Translation: CASSQPTSGRRYEQYF. This sequence joins TRBV4-1 and TRBJ2-7; TRBD2 matches at 11 bases. The germline V gene has CDR1 MGHRA and CDR2 YSYEKL. Losses at the gene ends were 3 bases for V and 4 bases for J; bases not matched to a gene: 8. This CDR3 has 16 residues.

In this sample, this clone turned up a few times. This chain uses TRBV7-2 with TRBJ2-7; D is uncertain. Per the germline V gene, CDR1 is SGHTA and CDR2 is FQGNSA. The germline V and J ends were trimmed by 5 bases and 2 bases, with 19 bases remaining between them. The CDR3 contains 16 residues. CDR3 residues: CASSPRRVDKAYEQYF. The CDR3 coding sequence is TGTGCCAGCAGCCCCCGTCGTGTTGATAAGGCCTACGAGCAGTACTTC. The complete variable domain, with remaining parts taken from reference TRBV7-2 and TRBJ2-7, reads GAGVSQSPSNKVTEKGKDVELRCDPISGHTALYWYRQSLGQGLEFLIYFQGNSAPDKSGLPSDRFSAERTGGSVSTLTIQRTQQEDSAVYLCASSPRRVDKAYEQYFGPGTRLTVT.

The chain recombines TRBV7-9 with TRBJ2-3; 7 nucleotides line up with TRBD2. V shed 5 bases, J shed 4 bases, and the junction held 9 bases outside the gene matches. The V gene's germline CDR1 is SEHNR and CDR2 FQNEAQ (reference sequence). The CDR3 loop spans 15 amino acids. The CDR3 here is CASSPAGGSSDTQYF. The DNA of the CDR3 is TGTGCCAGCAGCCCCGCGGGCGGGAGCTCAGATACGCAGTATTTT.

The V gene is TRBV3-1 (or the pseudogene TRBV3-2), the J gene TRBJ2-5; 8 positions match TRBD2. The junction had 6 bases not matched to a gene; V was cut back by 6 bases and J by 0 bases. The length of the CDR3 is 15 residues. In germline, CDR1 is LGHDT, CDR2 YNNKEL (reference sequence). The CDR3 DNA reads TGTGCCAGCAGTGGGACGGGAGGGTACCAAGAGACCCAGTACTTC. It translates to CASSGTGGYQETQYF.

The rearrangement joins TRBV5-4 to TRBJ2-2; TRBD1 matches at 8 bases. The CDR3 consists of 16 residues. Germline CDR1 reads SGHNT; CDR2 reads YYREEE (reference sequence). V shed 1 base, J shed 6 bases, and the junction held 8 bases outside the gene matches. The CDR3 DNA sequence: TGTGCCAGCAGCTTGTTAAACAGGGGGGTCCCCGGGGAGCTGTTTTTT. Translated: CASSLLNRGVPGELFF.

The J gene is TRBJ2-1, the V gene TRBV5-1; 7 nucleotides line up with TRBD1. Trimming at V came to 2 bases and at J to 7 bases, leaving 12 bases not matched to a gene. This CDR3 comprises 16 residues. Germline CDR1 is SGHRS and CDR2 is YFSETQ. For the CDR3, the DNA is TGCGCCAGCAGCTTAACAGGGGCCACTGTGGTTAATGAGCAGTTCTTC. Translated: CASSLTGATVVNEQFF.

This clone was detected only once. The chain carries TRBV11-2 and TRBJ2-7, with TRBD2 matching 7 bases. Germline values: CDR1 SGHAT, CDR2 FQNNGV. J gave up 2 bases and V 4 bases, and 2 bases lay outside the gene matches. The CDR3 is made up of 13 amino acids. The CDR3 sequence: CASSWGGTYEQYF. For the CDR3, the DNA is TGTGCCAGCAGCTGGGGGGGGACCTACGAGCAGTACTTC.

The rearrangement links TRBV28 to TRBJ1-2; TRBD1 agrees at 8 bases. Germline values: CDR1 MDHEN, CDR2 SYDVKM. Trimming cost V 3 bases and J 3 bases; bases outside gene matches: 6. The CDR3 has 15 amino acids. CDR3 nucleotide sequence: TGTGCCAGCAGTTTCGGCAGGGGGCTGGACTATGGCTACACCTTC. Its protein is CASSFGRGLDYGYTF.

J is TRBJ2-2 and V is TRBV4-3; D is ambiguous. The germline V gene encodes CDR1 LGHNA and CDR2 YSLEER. This CDR3 is built from 16 residues. V was shortened by 0 bases and J by 1 base, with 9 bases between the two germline ends. CDR3 bases: TGCGCCAGCAGCCAAGAACCCGACCTGAACACCGGGGAGCTGTTTTTT. It translates to CASSQEPDLNTGELFF.

The chain combines TRBV30 with TRBJ2-3, with D maybe TRBD1 (5 bases). V dropped 0 bases and J dropped 2 bases, with 9 bases sitting between them. Looked up from germline, CDR1 is GTSNPN and CDR2 is SVGIG (reference sequence). This CDR3 is 14 amino acids long. The CDR3 DNA reads TGTGCCTGGAGTGTACGGACACTCACAGATACGCAGTATTTT. Translated, it gives CAWSVRTLTDTQYF.

This rearrangement joins TRBV7-2 to TRBJ2-5; D call uncertain. V lost 3 bases and J lost 5, with 10 bases in between. The germline V gene encodes CDR1 SGHTA and CDR2 FQGNSA. The CDR3 spans 13 residues. CDR3 region: CASSLKARETQYF. The CDR3 DNA reads TGTGCCAGCAGCTTGAAGGCACGGGAGACCCAGTACTTC.

The chain carries TRBV19 and TRBJ1-5, with 7 bases matching TRBD1. V lost 3 bases, J lost 4 bases, and 9 bases stayed unmatched. The CDR3 has 16 amino acids. Germline loops: CDR1 LNHDA, CDR2 SQIVND (reference sequence). CDR3 amino acids: CASSITTGVRNQPQHF. CDR3 DNA sequence: TGTGCCAGTAGTATTACTACAGGGGTGCGGAATCAGCCCCAGCATTTT.

Remarks on this clone: One junction end does not reproduce the germline sequence, and a read error may be involved. The J gene is TRBJ1-4, the V gene TRBV28; TRBD1 is a possible D gene (5 bases). The CDR3 is made up of 15 amino acids. Germline V lookup: CDR1 MDHEN, CDR2 SYDVKM. DNA of the CDR3: TGTGCCAGCAGTCCACCCCTCGGGACCTCTTTAACCAGGATTTTT. Its protein product is CASSPPLGTSLTRIF.

The CDR3 sequence: CSSLTGNYGYTF. In DNA form, the CDR3 reads TGCAGCAGCCTGACAGGGAACTATGGCTACACCTTC. J is TRBJ1-2 and V is TRBV29-1, with TRBD1 identical over 7 bases. Germline V gives CDR1 SQVTM, CDR2 ANQGSEA. The length of the CDR3 is 12 residues. The J segment lost 2 bases and the V segment lost 8 bases, leaving 5 bases of the junction unmatched.

The rearrangement joins TRBV4-1 to TRBJ1-2; TRBD1 might be the D (6 bases). The V end lost 6 bases, the J end lost 5 bases, and 16 bases lay between the germline ends. Per the germline V gene, CDR1 is MGHRA and CDR2 is YSYEKL. The CDR3 has 14 residues. CDR3 sequence reads: CASSQSDRGYGYTF. The CDR3 DNA reads as TGCGCCAGCAGTCAGTCGGACAGAGGGTATGGCTACACCTTC.